This T cell receptor (beta chain) was obtained from a study of T cells in localized non-small cell lung cancer. This CDR3 is 13 amino acids long. V was cut by 5 bases and J by 4 bases, with 9 bases left in between. Germline values: CDR1 MNHEY, CDR2 SVGAGI. Generated by immunoSEQ multiplex PCR, the TCRdb table keeps only in-frame clones and is missing some. Of fewer than 25,000 clones listed, around 87% are singletons. In this sample, this clone turned up once. Sequenced material: peripheral blood, taken before any cancer treatment. This TCR came from a male donor aged 60 or over with stage II squamous cell lung carcinoma. The rearrangement uses TRBV6-5 and TRBJ1-5, with a tentative D call TRBD1 (6 bases). The CDR3 spells CASSGQQNQPQHF. Written as DNA, the CDR3 is TGTGCCAGCAGTGGACAGCAAAATCAGCCCCAGCATTTT.